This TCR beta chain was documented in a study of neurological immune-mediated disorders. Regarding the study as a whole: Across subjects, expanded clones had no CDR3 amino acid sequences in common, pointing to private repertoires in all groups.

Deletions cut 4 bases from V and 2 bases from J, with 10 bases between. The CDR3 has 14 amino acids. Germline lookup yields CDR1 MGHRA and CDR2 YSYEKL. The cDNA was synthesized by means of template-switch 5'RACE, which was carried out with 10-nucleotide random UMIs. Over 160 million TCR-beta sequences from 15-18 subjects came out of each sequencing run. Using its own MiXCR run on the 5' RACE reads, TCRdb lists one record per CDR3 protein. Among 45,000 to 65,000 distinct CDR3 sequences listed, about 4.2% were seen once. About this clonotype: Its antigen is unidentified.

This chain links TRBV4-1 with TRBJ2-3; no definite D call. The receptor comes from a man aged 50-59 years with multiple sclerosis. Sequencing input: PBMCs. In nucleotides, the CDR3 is TGCGCCAGCAGCCTGGGAAAGCCCACAGATACGCAGTATTTT. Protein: CASSLGKPTDTQYF.